These 18 T cell receptor beta chains were sequenced from one sample in a study of CD8 T cells in ankylosing spondylitis. Their antigen targets remain unknown. General study findings and limits: A motif of eight highly homologous TCR beta variants was seen as apparently characteristic of ankylosing spondylitis blood.

TCRdb redid the calling of the 5' RACE reads with MiXCR, one entry per CDR3 protein. The table has approximately 440,000 distinct CDR3 sequences, about a sixth seen once; the top ten hold approximately 1%. The sequencing input was blood, either unsorted or a sorted T cell fraction (not recorded which). All receptors come from a male donor with ankylosing spondylitis.

This clonotype was seen more than once but under ten times. J is TRBJ1-4 and V is TRBV2; 8 nucleotides line up with TRBD1. V shed 7 bases and J 9 bases; nucleotides not matched to a gene: 4. The CDR3 covers 12 residues. Germline lookup yields CDR1 SNHLY and CDR2 FYNNEI. CDR3 sequence: CASKDRAKKLFF. The CDR3 nucleotides read TGTGCCAGCAAGGACAGGGCGAAAAAACTGTTTTTT. Complete variable domain (other parts from reference TRBV2 and TRBJ1-4): EPEVTQTPSHQVTQMGQEVILRCVPISNHLYFYWYRQILGQKVEFLVSFYNNEISEKSEIFDDQFSVERPDGSNFTLKIRSTKLEDSAMYFCASKDRAKKLFFGSGTQLSVL.

The rearrangement joins TRBV5-1 to TRBJ1-1; TRBD1 is a possible D gene (5 bases). Germline values: CDR1 SGHRS, CDR2 YFSETQ. This CDR3 is built from 17 residues. Between the trimmed V and J ends, which lost 2 bases and 0 bases, there was a span of 17 bases. CDR3 nucleotides: TGCGCCAGCAGCTTCTCGGCAGGGAGGAGGATGAACACTGAAGCTTTCTTT. Translation: CASSFSAGRRMNTEAFF.

This clonotype was picked up a small number of times. In nucleotides, the CDR3 is TGCGCCAGCAGCTTGGGGACGTATACCTACGAGCAGTACTTC. Its protein is CASSLGTYTYEQYF. The chain has TRBV5-1 and TRBJ2-7, with D uncertain. This CDR3 is 14 amino acids long. Germline-derived CDR1 and CDR2 are SGHRS and YFSETQ. Deletions cut 0 bases from V and 2 bases from J, with 9 bases between.

The chain joins TRBV5-1 to TRBJ2-5, with D possibly called TRBD1 or TRBD2 (5 bases each). Per germline, CDR1 SGHRS and CDR2 YFSETQ. This CDR3 is 14 amino acids long. V was clipped by 4 bases and J by 4 bases, with 14 bases between them. The CDR3 coding sequence is TGCGCCAGCAGCGCCGGGACGCCAGGAGAGACCCAGTACTTC. Its translation is CASSAGTPGETQYF.

This clonotype appeared a few times. The chain links TRBV27 to TRBJ2-3; no firm D call. This CDR3 has 17 amino acids. Germline V lookup: CDR1 MNHEY, CDR2 SMNVEV (reference sequence). V dropped 5 bases and J dropped 8 bases, with 26 bases sitting between them. The CDR3 nucleotides read TGTGCCAGCAGTCCTATCAGTCAGCTTCTATGGGCGAGTACGCAGTATTTT. Residues: CASSPISQLLWASTQYF.

The CDR3 protein is CSAPGTGTDTQYF. The DNA of the CDR3 is TGCAGTGCCCCCGGGACAGGGACAGATACGCAGTATTTT. V usage is TRBV20-1 and J usage is TRBJ2-3, with TRBD1 identical over 9 bases. J was trimmed by 3 bases and V by 6 bases; bases with no gene match: 4. The CDR3 sequence is 13 residues long. The V gene's germline CDR1 is DFQATT and CDR2 SNEGSKA (reference sequence).

The V call is TRBV3-1, the J call TRBJ1-1; TRBD1 is a possible D gene (6 bases). Germline loops: CDR1 LGHDT, CDR2 YNNKEL (reference sequence). V gave up 0 bases and J gave up 1 base, with 9 bases separating them. The CDR3 spans 15 residues. The CDR3 DNA is TGTGCCAGCAGCCAAGAAGGACAGCCGAACACTGAAGCTTTCTTT. This codes for CASSQEGQPNTEAFF.

This clonotype was seen ten or more times. V and J are TRBV20-1 and TRBJ2-1, with 10 bases lining up with TRBD2. Germline trimming cut 2 bases from V and 7 bases from J; bases unmatched to any gene: 20. The germline CDR1 and CDR2 sequences are DFQATT and SNEGSKA (reference sequence). The CDR3 runs 19 residues. The CDR3 loop is CSARSSMGLPGLALNEQFF. The CDR3 coding sequence is TGCAGTGCTAGATCCTCAATGGGCCTCCCGGGACTAGCGTTGAATGAGCAGTTCTTC.

At least ten counts were recorded for this clonotype. The chain has TRBV24-1 and TRBJ2-7; no definite D call. CDR1 is KGHDR, CDR2 SFDVKD, per germline. The CDR3 is 14 amino acids. Trimming stripped 8 bases from V and 2 bases from J, with 15 bases between. This CDR3 reads CATTRHTIPYEQYF. The DNA of the CDR3 is TGTGCCACCACGCGGCACACGATACCCTACGAGCAGTACTTC.

The chain joins TRBV20-1 to TRBJ2-7; 8 nucleotides match TRBD1. The CDR3 totals 14 residues. CDR1 and CDR2 from the germline V gene are DFQATT and SNEGSKA (reference sequence). Losses at the gene ends were 3 bases for V and 6 bases for J; bases not matched to a gene: 10. CDR3: CSARVSDRATEQYF. The CDR3 nucleotides read TGCAGTGCTAGGGTGTCGGACAGGGCGACCGAGCAGTACTTC.

This clonotype was observed many times. This sequence joins TRBV20-1 and TRBJ2-5; D not resolved. The V end lost 2 bases, the J end lost 5 bases, and 12 bases lay between the germline ends. There are 13 residues in the CDR3. Germline-derived CDR1 and CDR2 are DFQATT and SNEGSKA (reference sequence). The CDR3 nucleotides are TGCAGTGCTAGATCCAGCCCCGGGGAGACCCAGTACTTC. Encoded protein: CSARSSPGETQYF.

This clonotype was counted only a few times. The chain combines TRBV4-1 with TRBJ2-3; 8 nucleotides agree with TRBD1. J was trimmed by 0 bases and V by 1 base; bases with no gene match: 3. The CDR3 sequence is 16 residues long. The germline V gene has CDR1 MGHRA and CDR2 YSYEKL. The CDR3 protein is CASSQGTGGSTDTQYF. The CDR3 DNA follows: TGCGCCAGCAGCCAAGGAACAGGGGGGAGCACAGATACGCAGTATTTT.

This clonotype came up many times. This CDR3 is CASKTGGAGTNEKLFF. The CDR3 DNA is TGCGCCAGTAAAACAGGGGGCGCCGGAACTAATGAAAAACTGTTTTTT. The chain couples TRBV5-1 to TRBJ1-4; 9 nucleotides agree with TRBD1. Unmatched junction bases numbered 9, after V lost 8 bases and J lost 1 base. Germline-derived CDR1 and CDR2 are SGHRS and YFSETQ. The CDR3 sequence is 16 residues long.

This clonotype showed up many times. This chain uses TRBV4-2 with TRBJ1-6; D is unclear. V shed 0 bases and J shed 0 bases, with 12 bases lying between them. From germline, CDR1 is LGHNA and CDR2 YNFKEQ. The CDR3 loop spans 18 amino acids. The CDR3 coding sequence is TGTGCCAGCAGCCAAGATTCCCAGTTCCTCTCCTATAATTCACCCCTCCACTTT. As protein: CASSQDSQFLSYNSPLHF.

This clonotype was observed a few times. V and J are TRBV5-1 and TRBJ1-6; D not resolved. CDR1 and CDR2 from the germline V gene are SGHRS and YFSETQ. The CDR3 is made up of 14 amino acids. The germline V and J ends were trimmed by 4 bases and 7 bases, with 12 bases remaining between them. CDR3 bases: TGCGCCAGCAGCGGGGATGGCGGAAATTCACCCCTCCACTTT. Translating it yields CASSGDGGNSPLHF.

In this sample, this clonotype turned up many times. The V call is TRBV4-3, the J call TRBJ2-6; D is undetermined. The germline V gene encodes CDR1 LGHNA and CDR2 YSLEER. The CDR3 runs 16 residues. The V and J ends lost 1 base and 0 bases respectively, with 7 bases between them. The CDR3 nucleotides read TGCGCCAGCAGCCAAGCTCGGAGCTCTGGGGCCAACGTCCTGACTTTC. Translated: CASSQARSSGANVLTF.

This clonotype was observed a handful of times. The chain carries TRBV10-3 and TRBJ2-2, with unresolved D. Germline V CDR1 and CDR2: ENHRY, SYGVKD. The CDR3 sequence is 16 residues long. DNA of the CDR3: TGTGGCAAATCGGGTGTGCACCTAAGAAACACCGGGGAGCTGTTTTTT. Translation gives CGKSGVHLRNTGELFF.

This clonotype was recorded many times. The chain recombines TRBV6-1 with TRBJ1-1; D not resolved. Trimming took 4 bases from V and 1 from J, leaving 7 bases between them. The CDR3 covers 13 residues. CDR1 is MNHNS, CDR2 SASEGT, per germline. The CDR3 DNA sequence: TGTGCCAGCAGTGTCCCTCAGAACACTGAAGCTTTCTTT. Translated: CASSVPQNTEAFF.